Listed below are T cell receptor beta chains from one sample, sequenced in a study of identical twins' blood T cells. TCRdb re-called the 5' RACE reads through MiXCR, storing one row per CDR3 protein. In the table there are fewer than 450,000 distinct CDR3 sequences, 28% of which are singletons. The sample comprised PBMCs. The source of these receptors is a woman aged 18-55 years in good health. The CDR3 runs from the conserved cysteine through the conserved F or W. A D gene is named only where the DNA matches it firmly. Some rows have no size entry. The others give once, few or many, or a class for an expanded clone.

.	TRBJ2-1	TRBV23-1	.	TGCGCCATCCCTACCCGGGAGCCCGGCCCAGATTCGAATGAGCAGTTCTTC	CAIPTREPGPDSNEQFF
few	TRBJ1-6	TRBV20-1	.	TGCAGTGCTAGAGAGGGGACGGCGAATTCACCCCTCCACTTT	CSAREGTANSPLHF
.	TRBJ2-3	TRBV20-1	.	TGCAGTGCGGCGATGGGGGCACATGATACGCAGTATTTT	CSAAMGAHDTQYF
.	TRBJ2-5	TRBV19	.	TGTGCCAGTAGTCAGCAAGAGACCCAGTACTTC	CASSQQETQYF
.	TRBJ2-2	TRBV30	.	TGTGCCTGGGACTTCTACACCGGGGAGCTGTTTTTT	CAWDFYTGELFF
.	TRBJ1-1	TRBV5-1	.	TGCGCCAGCAGCTTGCCGGCACTGAACACTGAAGCTTTCTTT	CASSLPALNTEAFF
few	TRBJ2-7	TRBV7-8	.	TGTGCCAGCAGCCCCAGTGGCAGACTTTCCGCCCAACAGTACTTC	CASSPSGRLSAQQYF
few	TRBJ2-1	TRBV12-2	.	TGTGCAAGTCGCTTACATGAGCAGTTCTTC	CASRLHEQFF
few	TRBJ2-4	TRBV18	.	TGTGCCAGCTCACCAGGATTTATTCAGTACTTC	CASSPGFIQYF
many	TRBJ2-1	TRBV29-1	.	TGCAGCGTTGAAAAGGGTTACTCCTACAATGAGCAGTTCTTC	CSVEKGYSYNEQFF
many	TRBJ2-3	TRBV20-1	.	TGCAGTGCTAGAGTCCCGGGGTCCGATACGCAGTATTTT	CSARVPGSDTQYF
few	TRBJ1-1	TRBV11-2	.	TGTGCCAGCAGCTTAGACGGGGTCTCGAACACTGAAGCTTTCTTT	CASSLDGVSNTEAFF
.	TRBJ2-3	TRBV4-1	TRBD2	TGCGCCAGCAGCCAAGAGTCTAGCGGACCGGTAACGCAGTATTTT	CASSQESSGPVTQYF
.	TRBJ2-1	TRBV28	.	TGCGCCAGCAGTTCGGCGGACTCCTACAATGAGCAGTTCTTC	CASSSADSYNEQFF
few	TRBJ1-1	TRBV15	TRBD1	TGTGCCACCACCACCGGGACAGAGGGCACTGAAGCTTTCTTT	CATTTGTEGTEAFF
.	TRBJ1-5	TRBV12-3/TRBV12-4	.	TGTGCCAGCAGTTTAGCCCAAGGACGGCCCCAGCATTTT	CASSLAQGRPQHF
.	TRBJ1-1	TRBV5-1	.	TGCGCCAGCAGCTCCCACGGGGGTCGGAACACTGAAGCTTTCTTT	CASSSHGGRNTEAFF
.	TRBJ2-5	TRBV29-1	.	TGCAGCGTTGCGGCCGGCACGGAAGAGACCCAGTACTTC	CSVAAGTEETQYF
.	TRBJ1-1	TRBV6-5	.	TGTGCCAGCAGTTACTCTCTAGGGATAGACACTGAAGCTTTCTTT	CASSYSLGIDTEAFF
.	TRBJ1-1	TRBV20-1	.	TGCAGTGCTAGATCCACATGGGTCACTGAAGCTTTCTTT	CSARSTWVTEAFF
few	TRBJ1-3	TRBV21-1	.	TGTGCCAGCAGCAGGAGTGTCAGGATTGGAAACACCATATATTTT	CASSRSVRIGNTIYF
.	TRBJ2-1	TRBV10-3	.	TGTGCCATCAGTGAGAGGTCCAGGGACAATGAGCAGTTCTTC	CAISERSRDNEQFF
few	TRBJ1-2	TRBV7-2	.	TGTGCCAGCAGCTTAGACGGTACGGGTGGCTACACCTTC	CASSLDGTGGYTF